This paragraph covers one TCR beta chain sequence. CDR1 is SGHRS and CDR2 is YFSETQ in the germline V gene. The V end lost 0 bases, the J end lost 6 bases, and 18 bases lay between the germline ends. This CDR3 comprises 16 residues. Data came from immunoSEQ multiplex PCR; TCRdb stores just in-frame clones and leaves some out. The table includes 25,000 to 30,000 clones, about 93% detected once. The sample originates from a study of T cell changes during pregnancy in multiple sclerosis. This TCR was sampled from a female donor with multiple sclerosis, enrolled in a pregnancy study. The genes are TRBV5-1 and TRBJ1-2; D call uncertain. The sequences come from CD4+ T cells from peripheral blood mononuclear cells, collected after pregnancy. The CDR3 region has the DNA TGCGCCAGCAGCTTGGATCCCGCCTACGGGGAAGATGGCTACACCTTC. Protein product: CASSLDPAYGEDGYTF.